This TCR beta chain was recorded in a study of shared clonotypes between healthy human individuals. Some clones are missing from TCRdb's copy, which holds only in-frame ones; the method was immunoSEQ multiplex PCR. This sample carries under 2,500,000 clones, approximately 96% of them seen once, and the ten largest clones take less than 0.15%. This CDR3 comprises 14 residues. V lost 2 bases and J 3 bases, leaving 6 bases between the germline ends. In germline, CDR1 is SGHRS, CDR2 YFSETQ. The chain recombines TRBV5-1 with TRBJ2-6; no definite D call. This TCR was recovered from a man aged 18 to 29 in good health. The sequencing sample was made of naive CD4+ T cells sorted from blood. Subset here: CD45RA+ positively selected. The CDR3 protein is CASSFAGGANVLTF. The CDR3 DNA follows: TGCGCCAGCAGCTTTGCTGGTGGGGCCAACGTCCTGACTTTC.